Listed here are 27 T cell receptor beta chains from one sample, sequenced in a study of blood T cell repertoires in COVID-19. Only in-frame clones appear in the TCRdb table, and some are missing; sequencing was by immunoSEQ multiplex PCR. The profile shows 200,000 to 250,000 clones, roughly 82% of them singletons. The sequenced sample consisted of peripheral blood. These receptors were taken from a woman between 40 and 50 years old with acute or convalescent COVID-19.

The chain recombines TRBV4-3 with TRBJ1-4; D is undetermined. This CDR3 is built from 16 residues. Looked up from germline, CDR1 is LGHNA and CDR2 is YSLEER. V was cut by 0 bases and J by 11 bases, with 19 bases left in between. CDR3 coding DNA: TGCGCCAGCAGCCAAGATCGGAGTCAGCCCATCGACAAACTGTTTTTT. It specifies CASSQDRSQPIDKLFF.

The gene calls are TRBV18 and TRBJ1-6, with a weak D call TRBD1 (6 bases). The CDR3 runs to 14 residues. The V gene lost 2 bases and the J gene lost 7 bases, with 9 bases spanning the gap. Per germline, CDR1 KGHSH and CDR2 LQKENI. This CDR3 is CASSPGGANSPLHF. As DNA, the CDR3 is TGTGCCAGCTCACCAGGGGGCGCGAATTCACCCCTCCACTTT.

The chain is built from TRBV20-1 and TRBJ2-7; 8 bases match TRBD2. The CDR3 contains 13 residues. Trimming removed 3 bases from V and 7 bases from J; junction bases left unmatched: 8. Germline CDR1 and CDR2: DFQATT and SNEGSKA (reference sequence). Here the CDR3 DNA reads TGCAGTGCTAGTTGGCGGGAGGCGAGGGAGCAGTACTTC. Its protein is CSASWREAREQYF.

The rearrangement uses TRBV2 and TRBJ2-3; the D gene is possibly TRBD1 (6 bases). The germline gives CDR1 SNHLY, CDR2 FYNNEI. CDR3 length: 15 amino acids. Trimming removed 6 bases at V and 3 bases at J, with 16 bases between. The CDR3 DNA is TGTGCCAGCAGCGACAGGAAAGGGGTTACAGATACGCAGTATTTT. Amino acids: CASSDRKGVTDTQYF.

The chain recombines TRBV10-3 with TRBJ1-5, with D perhaps matching TRBD1 (6 bases). The CDR3 is made up of 14 amino acids. Germline V gene data show CDR1 as ENHRY and CDR2 as SYGVKD. The V and J ends lost 8 bases and 0 bases respectively, with 11 bases between them. DNA for the CDR3: TGTGCCATCGCGGACAGTTATAGCAATCAGCCCCAGCATTTT. Amino acids: CAIADSYSNQPQHF.

This chain uses TRBV6-2 or TRBV6-3 with TRBJ2-3, with 7 bases matching TRBD1. This CDR3 spans 17 amino acids. The germline V gene has CDR1 MNHEY and CDR2 SVGEGT. V was clipped by 5 bases and J by 1 base; unmatched bases: 12. In DNA, the CDR3 is TGTGCCAGCAGTCCCCCACAAGACAGGGCTGGCACAGATACGCAGTATTTT. This translates into CASSPPQDRAGTDTQYF.

This rearrangement joins TRBV24-1 to TRBJ2-5, with TRBD2 identical over 10 bases. Trimming cost V 4 bases and J 4 bases; bases outside gene matches: 14. CDR3 length: 18 residues. Germline CDR1 and CDR2: KGHDR and SFDVKD. For the CDR3, the DNA is TGTGCCACCAGTGACCTCCACCACCTAGCGGGAGAGTCAGAGACCCAGTACTTC. This translates into CATSDLHHLAGESETQYF.

The genes are TRBV19 and TRBJ1-5, with 7 positions matching TRBD1. J gave up 5 bases and V 5 bases, and 18 bases lay outside the gene matches. This CDR3 region has 18 residues. CDR1 and CDR2 (germline): LNHDA, SQIVND (reference sequence). Here the CDR3 reads CASSLPGEQGSLYQPQHF. The CDR3 nucleotides are TGTGCCAGTAGTCTCCCGGGAGAACAGGGGAGCCTTTATCAGCCCCAGCATTTT.

This sequence joins TRBV19 and TRBJ2-7; tentative D call: TRBD2 (6 bases). The germline CDR1 and CDR2 sequences are LNHDA and SQIVND (reference sequence). This CDR3 has 16 amino acids. Between the trimmed V and J ends, which lost 5 bases and 1 base, there was a span of 18 bases. The CDR3 sequence: CASSARRGSGSYEQYF. The CDR3 coding sequence is TGTGCCAGTAGTGCTCGGAGGGGATCGGGGTCCTACGAGCAGTACTTC.

The chain is built from TRBV30 and TRBJ1-3; the D gene is possibly TRBD1 (5 bases). Deletions cut 2 bases from V and 0 bases from J, with 11 bases between. The CDR3 runs 15 residues. Per germline, CDR1 GTSNPN and CDR2 SVGIG (reference sequence). The CDR3 nucleotides are TGTGCCTGGAGTAAACAGGCGTCCTCTGGAAACACCATATATTTT. This translates into CAWSKQASSGNTIYF. The full variable domain, with the rest looked up from reference TRBV30 and TRBJ1-3, is SQTIHQWPATLVQPVGSPLSLECTVEGTSNPNLYWYRQAAGRGLQLLFYSVGIGQISSEVPQNLSASRPQDRQFILSSKKLLLSDSGFYLCAWSKQASSGNTIYFGEGSWLTVV.

V and J are TRBV29-1 and TRBJ1-1, with D possibly matching TRBD1 (5 bases). This CDR3 spans 12 amino acids. From germline, CDR1 is SQVTM and CDR2 ANQGSEA. The V end was cut by 1 base, the J end by 7 bases, with 10 bases between. The CDR3 region is CSVEGGEHEAFF. The CDR3 coding sequence is TGCAGCGTTGAAGGGGGGGAGCATGAAGCTTTCTTT.

The chain carries TRBV12-1 and TRBJ1-6; no check of the table's D call, TRBD1, against the DNA was made. TRBV12-1 is a recognized pseudogene. The CDR3 spans 18 residues. CDR3 in DNA: TGTGCCAGCAGCTGGGCCTACACAGTCAACCCTGCCAATTCACCCCTCCACTTT. This encodes CASSWAYTVNPANSPLHF.

This clone showed up just a few times. J is TRBJ1-2 and V is TRBV25-1; no firm D call. There are 13 residues in the CDR3. The germline V and J ends were trimmed by 5 bases and 6 bases, with 13 bases remaining between them. Germline V gives CDR1 MGHDK, CDR2 SYGVNS. Here the CDR3 reads CASSHLHTDGYTF. CDR3 sequence (DNA): TGTGCCAGCAGTCACCTCCATACGGATGGCTACACCTTC.

V is TRBV6-2 or TRBV6-3 and J is TRBJ2-7; the match to TRBD2 covers 9 bases. The length of the CDR3 is 17 residues. The V and J ends lost 0 bases and 4 bases, in that order; junction bases with no gene match: 10. CDR1 and CDR2 from the germline V gene are MNHEY and SVGEGT. CDR3 coding DNA: TGTGCCAGCAGTTACTCCTCGGTTAGCGGGAGTTCATACGAGCAGTACTTC. It yields the protein CASSYSSVSGSSYEQYF.

The gene calls are TRBV7-9 and TRBJ2-3, with 9 bases matching TRBD2. CDR3 length: 16 amino acids. CDR1 and CDR2 from the germline V gene are SEHNR and FQNEAQ (reference sequence). V was pared by 1 base and J by 6 bases, with 8 bases of the junction left unmatched. In DNA form, the CDR3 reads TGTGCCAGCAGCTTAGTTCCTAGCGGGATCGAGGATACGCAGTATTTT. Protein sequence: CASSLVPSGIEDTQYF. The full variable domain, in which reference TRBV7-9 and TRBJ2-3 provide the parts outside the CDR3, is DTGVSQNPRHKITKRGQNVTFRCDPISEHNRLYWYRQTLGQGPEFLTYFQNEAQLEKSRLLSDRFSAERPKGSFSTLEIQRTEQGDSAMYLCASSLVPSGIEDTQYFGPGTRLTVL.

This chain links TRBV5-4 with TRBJ2-7, with TRBD1 matching 7 bases. The CDR3 runs 15 residues. Germline assignment: CDR1 SGHNT and CDR2 YYREEE (reference sequence). V dropped 0 bases and J dropped 3; count of bases not matched to a gene: 6. The CDR3 is CASSLGGGAFYEQYF. The CDR3 nucleotides read TGTGCCAGCAGCTTGGGAGGGGGCGCCTTCTACGAGCAGTACTTC.

The chain is built from TRBV4-2 and TRBJ2-5, with D unresolved. Germline V gene lookup returns CDR1 LGHNA and CDR2 YNFKEQ. This CDR3 has 12 amino acids. V lost 6 bases and J lost 5, with 10 bases in between. Here the CDR3 DNA reads TGTGCCAGCAGTGGAGTCGGGGAGACCCAGTACTTC. Its protein product is CASSGVGETQYF.

This clone was counted a single time. The chain links TRBV11-3 to TRBJ2-1; perhaps TRBD2 as D (6 bases). The germline CDR1 and CDR2 sequences are SGHNT and YENEEA. The V and J ends lost 8 bases and 2 bases respectively, with 13 bases between them. The length of the CDR3 is 14 residues. CDR3 sequence: CASGPGGTYNEQFF. As DNA, the CDR3 is TGTGCCAGCGGACCCGGGGGTACCTACAATGAGCAGTTCTTC.

This chain joins TRBV7-2 and TRBJ1-2; TRBD1 aligns across 11 bases. CDR3 length: 14 residues. Trimming removed 6 bases from V and 13 bases from J; junction bases left unmatched: 13. Germline CDR1 reads SGHTA; CDR2 reads FQGNSA. This CDR3 reads CASREPGQGVPITF. CDR3 coding DNA: TGTGCCAGCAGGGAACCGGGACAGGGGGTCCCAATCACCTTC.

V usage is TRBV24-1 and J usage is TRBJ2-1; D is perhaps TRBD2 (6 bases). CDR1 is KGHDR, CDR2 SFDVKD, per germline. The CDR3 has 14 amino acids. The ends were cut back, 6 bases at V and 0 bases at J, with 8 bases in the middle. CDR3 region: CATSPAGSYNEQFF. In nucleotides, the CDR3 is TGTGCCACCAGTCCAGCGGGCTCCTACAATGAGCAGTTCTTC.

V and J are TRBV4-1 and TRBJ2-2; TRBD1 is a possible D gene (6 bases). Trimming removed 3 bases from V and 5 bases from J, with 13 bases in between. CDR3 size: 15 residues. Germline V gene lookup returns CDR1 MGHRA and CDR2 YSYEKL. In DNA, the CDR3 is TGCGCCAGCAGCCAGGGGGACATACGGACCGGGGAGCTGTTTTTT. Its protein product is CASSQGDIRTGELFF.

V and J are TRBV3-1 (or the pseudogene TRBV3-2) and TRBJ1-1; D gene ambiguous. The germline V gene has CDR1 LGHDT and CDR2 YNNKEL (reference sequence). The CDR3 sequence is 16 residues long. The V end was cut by 2 bases, the J end by 3 bases, with 16 bases between. The CDR3 loop reads CASSQPRSPSDTEAFF. CDR3 bases: TGTGCCAGCAGCCAACCACGGAGTCCATCGGACACTGAAGCTTTCTTT.

This sequence joins TRBV5-6 and TRBJ2-3; D might be TRBD2 (5 bases). CDR3 size: 15 residues. Trimming removed 2 bases at V and 3 bases at J, with 13 bases between. From germline, CDR1 is SGHDT and CDR2 YYEEEE. CDR3 in amino acids: CASSFGLWVTDTQYF. As DNA, the CDR3 is TGTGCCAGCAGCTTCGGACTCTGGGTGACAGATACGCAGTATTTT.

This chain uses TRBV5-1 with TRBJ2-5, with D maybe TRBD2 (5 bases). Germline V gene data show CDR1 as SGHRS and CDR2 as YFSETQ. The CDR3 totals 15 residues. Trimming pared 0 bases from V and 4 bases from J, leaving 13 bases between. DNA for the CDR3: TGCGCCAGCAGCTTGGCCGGGGAGAAGGGAGAGACCCAGTACTTC. Translation: CASSLAGEKGETQYF. Supplemented by reference TRBV5-1 and TRBJ2-5, the full variable domain reads KAGVTQTPRYLIKTRGQQVTLSCSPISGHRSVSWYQQTPGQGLQFLFEYFSETQRNKGNFPGRFSGRQFSNSRSEMNVSTLELGDSALYLCASSLAGEKGETQYFGPGTRLLVL.

This clone was counted many times. This chain links TRBV4-1 with TRBJ1-2, with D uncertain. In germline, CDR1 is MGHRA, CDR2 YSYEKL. Trimming cost V 0 bases and J 2 bases, with 10 bases left between them. The CDR3 sequence is 15 residues long. CDR3 bases: TGCGCCAGCAGCCAAGACCCGGGTAACAACTATGGCTACACCTTC. Its translation: CASSQDPGNNYGYTF.

This chain links TRBV5-6 with TRBJ2-7; TRBD2 matches at 7 bases. Per the germline V gene, CDR1 is SGHDT and CDR2 is YYEEEE. There are 16 residues in the CDR3. V shed 0 bases and J 0 bases; nucleotides not matched to a gene: 6. The CDR3 nucleotides read TGTGCCAGCAGCTTGGCCCCTGGGGGGGGCTCCTACGAGCAGTACTTC. Residues: CASSLAPGGGSYEQYF.

V gene TRBV6-5 combines with J gene TRBJ2-2, with D possibly being TRBD1 (5 bases). The CDR3 is 15 residues long. V lost 4 bases to trimming and J lost 1 base, with 10 bases between them. The germline V gene encodes CDR1 MNHEY and CDR2 SVGAGI. The CDR3 nucleotides read TGTGCCAGCAGTTCGGACAACATGAACACCGGGGAGCTGTTTTTT. Encoded protein: CASSSDNMNTGELFF.